In its sample, the clone carrying this T cell receptor (beta chain) was seen once. Its specificity is not known. This specimen belongs to a study of shared clonotypes between healthy human individuals. Broader study findings: Naive subsets tended to show greater estimated richness than memory subsets.

In germline, CDR1 is SGHTA, CDR2 FQGNSA. The V end lost 6 bases, the J end lost 0 bases, and 9 bases lay between the germline ends. This CDR3 contains 15 residues. Sequencing was performed with immunoSEQ multiplex PCR; in TCRdb, only in-frame clones are kept and a portion is missing. This sample has nearly 750,000 clones, with over 60% found just once. The sequenced material came from memory CD4+ T cells sorted from blood. Subset of the sample: CD45RA-negative fraction. The V call is TRBV7-2, the J call TRBJ2-6; D gene uncertain. The sequence was collected from a woman under 40 in good health. In DNA, the CDR3 is TGTGCCAGCAGGACGGTTAACTCTGGGGCCAACGTCCTGACTTTC. Protein sequence: CASRTVNSGANVLTF.